The rows below give T cell receptor beta chains drawn from one sample of a study of blood T cell repertoires in COVID-19. The assay was immunoSEQ multiplex PCR, and TCRdb's table has in-frame clones only and misses some. The sample yields approximately 130,000 clones, roughly 71% seen once. Sequenced material: peripheral blood. Receptor source: an elderly man with acute or convalescent COVID-19. Each CDR3 is given with its conserved first and last residue. A D gene is named only where the DNA matches it firmly. For some rows the clone size is stated as once, few or many, or as a class when expanded; others skip it.

abundance: -; j_gene: TRBJ1-1; d_gene: TRBD1; v_gene: TRBV5-4; CDR3nt: TGTGCCAGCAGCCAGGGGGCGGGGAACACTGAAGCTTTCTTT; CDR3aa: CASSQGAGNTEAFF
abundance: -; j_gene: TRBJ1-4; d_gene: -; v_gene: TRBV7-9; CDR3nt: TGTGCCAGCAGCCCAGGAGGAGAAAAACTGTTTTTT; CDR3aa: CASSPGGEKLFF
abundance: -; j_gene: TRBJ2-7; d_gene: TRBD1; v_gene: TRBV2; CDR3nt: TGTGCCAGCAGAACAGGACAGGGCTCCTACGAGCAGTACTTC; CDR3aa: CASRTGQGSYEQYF
abundance: -; j_gene: TRBJ1-2; d_gene: -; v_gene: TRBV7-2; CDR3nt: TGTGCCAGCAGCAGAGGACAGTCGTCTAACTATGGCTACACCTTC; CDR3aa: CASSRGQSSNYGYTF
abundance: -; j_gene: TRBJ2-1; d_gene: -; v_gene: TRBV5-4; CDR3nt: TGTGCCAGCAGCTTGGGTCAGACTGGATATGAGCAGTTCTTC; CDR3aa: CASSLGQTGYEQFF
abundance: few; j_gene: TRBJ2-2; d_gene: TRBD1; v_gene: TRBV5-4; CDR3nt: TGTGCCAGCAGCTTGGAGACAGGGGTTGCCGGGGAGCTGTTTTTT; CDR3aa: CASSLETGVAGELFF
abundance: -; j_gene: TRBJ2-7; d_gene: TRBD1; v_gene: TRBV5-5; CDR3nt: TGTGCCAGCAGCTTTCCGGGACAGGGGGCTGGCGAGCAGTACTTC; CDR3aa: CASSFPGQGAGEQYF
abundance: -; j_gene: TRBJ2-7; d_gene: TRBD1; v_gene: TRBV24-1; CDR3nt: TGTGCCACCAGTGATTGGACAGGGGGAGAGCAGTACTTC; CDR3aa: CATSDWTGGEQYF
abundance: few; j_gene: TRBJ2-5; d_gene: TRBD2; v_gene: TRBV30; CDR3nt: TGTGCCTGGAGTATACTAGCGGGGCAAGAGACCCAGTACTTC; CDR3aa: CAWSILAGQETQYF
abundance: -; j_gene: TRBJ1-6; d_gene: TRBD1; v_gene: TRBV6-1; CDR3nt: TGTGCCAGCAGTGAACTAACCGGGACAGGGAGTTCACCCCTCCACTTT; CDR3aa: CASSELTGTGSSPLHF
abundance: -; j_gene: TRBJ2-1; d_gene: -; v_gene: TRBV27; CDR3nt: TGTGCCAGCAGTTTAGAGGAGCCCTACAATGAGCAGTTCTTC; CDR3aa: CASSLEEPYNEQFF
abundance: -; j_gene: TRBJ2-4; d_gene: TRBD1; v_gene: TRBV5-1; CDR3nt: TGCGCCAGCAGCTTAGACAGGGAAGATCAGTACTTC; CDR3aa: CASSLDREDQYF
abundance: -; j_gene: TRBJ1-4; d_gene: -; v_gene: TRBV7-8; CDR3nt: TGTGCCAGCAGCCCCCGGGGGAGGAATGAAAAACTGTTTTTT; CDR3aa: CASSPRGRNEKLFF
abundance: -; j_gene: TRBJ2-1; d_gene: -; v_gene: TRBV6-6; CDR3nt: TGTGCCAGCAGCCTAGGGACATCGGGGTCCTACAATGAGCAGTTCTTC; CDR3aa: CASSLGTSGSYNEQFF
abundance: -; j_gene: TRBJ2-7; d_gene: TRBD1; v_gene: TRBV19; CDR3nt: TGTGCCAGTAGTAGTCACAGGGGGACCTACGAGCAGTACTTC; CDR3aa: CASSSHRGTYEQYF
abundance: -; j_gene: TRBJ1-2; d_gene: TRBD1; v_gene: TRBV7-2; CDR3nt: TGTGCCAGCAGCTCCCCGACAGGGGAGGACTATGGCTACACCTTC; CDR3aa: CASSSPTGEDYGYTF
abundance: few; j_gene: TRBJ2-7; d_gene: -; v_gene: TRBV9; CDR3nt: TGTGCCAGCAGCGTAGGTTCACAGGGACCCTACGAGCAGTACTTC; CDR3aa: CASSVGSQGPYEQYF
abundance: -; j_gene: TRBJ2-7; d_gene: -; v_gene: TRBV10-3; CDR3nt: TGTGCCATCAGTGAGTCGCGCGAGCAGTACTTC; CDR3aa: CAISESREQYF
abundance: -; j_gene: TRBJ1-2; d_gene: -; v_gene: TRBV4-2; CDR3nt: TGTGCCAGCAGCCAAGGTCAGGGAACTAACTATGGCTACACCTTC; CDR3aa: CASSQGQGTNYGYTF
abundance: -; j_gene: TRBJ2-1; d_gene: -; v_gene: TRBV19; CDR3nt: TGTGCCAGTAGTATCAGACGGGTGTTGATCTCCTACAATGAGCAGTTCTTC; CDR3aa: CASSIRRVLISYNEQFF
abundance: -; j_gene: TRBJ1-1; d_gene: -; v_gene: TRBV29-1; CDR3nt: TGCAGCGTTGGGCAGGGTGAAAGAAACACTGAAGCTTTCTTT; CDR3aa: CSVGQGERNTEAFF
abundance: -; j_gene: TRBJ1-1; d_gene: -; v_gene: TRBV6-2/TRBV6-3; CDR3nt: TGTGCCAGCAGTTACTCGAGTTTTCCGAACACTGAAGCTTTCTTT; CDR3aa: CASSYSSFPNTEAFF
abundance: once; j_gene: TRBJ2-2; d_gene: -; v_gene: TRBV27; CDR3nt: TGTGCCAGCAGTTTACAGGGCACCGGGGAGCTGTTTTTT; CDR3aa: CASSLQGTGELFF
abundance: -; j_gene: TRBJ1-5; d_gene: TRBD1; v_gene: TRBV2; CDR3nt: TGTGCCAGCAGCTGGGACAGGGCCAGCAATCAGCCCCAGCATTTT; CDR3aa: CASSWDRASNQPQHF
abundance: -; j_gene: TRBJ2-7; d_gene: TRBD1; v_gene: TRBV30; CDR3nt: TGTGCCTGGAGTCCCTGGTCGGTCCTGTGGACAGGGAAGGACGAGCAGTACTTC; CDR3aa: CAWSPWSVLWTGKDEQYF
abundance: -; j_gene: TRBJ2-5; d_gene: TRBD1; v_gene: TRBV5-1; CDR3nt: TGCGCCAGCAGCCCCAGTCGGACAGGGCCAGAGACCCAGTACTTC; CDR3aa: CASSPSRTGPETQYF
abundance: -; j_gene: TRBJ2-6; d_gene: -; v_gene: TRBV19; CDR3nt: TGTGCCAGTAGTATCCCAGTGAACCAGTTCTCGGGGGCCAACGTCCTGACTTTC; CDR3aa: CASSIPVNQFSGANVLTF
abundance: -; j_gene: TRBJ1-3; d_gene: -; v_gene: TRBV18; CDR3nt: TGTGCCAGCTCAGCAGGGACTGGAAACACCATATATTTT; CDR3aa: CASSAGTGNTIYF
abundance: few; j_gene: TRBJ1-1; d_gene: -; v_gene: TRBV7-9; CDR3nt: TGTGCCAGCAGCTTAAGACAGAACACTGAAGCTTTCTTT; CDR3aa: CASSLRQNTEAFF
abundance: -; j_gene: TRBJ2-2; d_gene: TRBD1; v_gene: TRBV2; CDR3nt: TGTGCCAGCCAACAGGGGGCCAACACCGGGGAGCTGTTTTTT; CDR3aa: CASQQGANTGELFF
abundance: few; j_gene: TRBJ2-1; d_gene: -; v_gene: TRBV4-1; CDR3nt: TGCGCCAGCAGCCCGACCCGACTAGTGCGGGGTCGTGAGCAGTTCTTC; CDR3aa: CASSPTRLVRGREQFF
abundance: -; j_gene: TRBJ2-2; d_gene: -; v_gene: TRBV29-1; CDR3nt: TGCAGCGTTCAGGGTCTGGGGAAGAACACCGGGGAGCTGTTTTTT; CDR3aa: CSVQGLGKNTGELFF
abundance: -; j_gene: TRBJ2-5; d_gene: -; v_gene: TRBV6-1; CDR3nt: TGTGCCAGCAGTGAACCCCCGGGAGAGACCCAGTACTTC; CDR3aa: CASSEPPGETQYF
abundance: once; j_gene: TRBJ1-4; d_gene: TRBD1; v_gene: TRBV18; CDR3nt: TGTGCCAGCGCAGACAGGGAGAATGAAAAACTGTTTTTT; CDR3aa: CASADRENEKLFF
abundance: -; j_gene: TRBJ2-1; d_gene: TRBD2; v_gene: TRBV2; CDR3nt: TGTGCCAGCAGGCCGGGACTAGCGGCTTACAATGAGCAGTTCTTC; CDR3aa: CASRPGLAAYNEQFF
abundance: -; j_gene: TRBJ1-5; d_gene: TRBD1; v_gene: TRBV30; CDR3nt: TGTGCCTGGAGTGGAGCACCGGGACAGGGGACATATAGCAATCAGCCCCAGCATTTT; CDR3aa: CAWSGAPGQGTYSNQPQHF
abundance: -; j_gene: TRBJ2-7; d_gene: -; v_gene: TRBV5-5; CDR3nt: TGTGCCAGCAGCTTGGGGGTTGGGACTGCTACCTACGAGCAGTACTTC; CDR3aa: CASSLGVGTATYEQYF
abundance: -; j_gene: TRBJ2-1; d_gene: -; v_gene: TRBV5-1; CDR3nt: TGCGCCAGCAGCTTGTTAGCAAACAATGAGCAGTTCTTC; CDR3aa: CASSLLANNEQFF
abundance: -; j_gene: TRBJ2-7; d_gene: -; v_gene: TRBV7-6; CDR3nt: TGTGCCAGCAGCTACTGGGGGCAGGGCTCCAACGAGCAGTACTTC; CDR3aa: CASSYWGQGSNEQYF